Listed below are T cell receptor beta chains from one sample, sequenced in a study of CD8 T cells in Susac syndrome. TCRdb passed the immunoSEQ multiplex PCR reads through MiXCR, listing each CDR3 protein once. The data contain under 95,000 distinct CDR3 sequences, roughly 94% of them seen just once; the ten biggest clones take up roughly 0.31%. Source material: CD4+ T cells from PBMCs. These receptors originate from a human donor with Susac syndrome. CDR3s include the opening cysteine and the closing phenylalanine or tryptophan.

j_gene: TRBJ2-1; v_gene: TRBV15; CDR3aa: CATSIPTLSYNEQFF
j_gene: TRBJ2-5; v_gene: TRBV30; CDR3aa: CAWSVLPQHKTQYF
j_gene: TRBJ2-3; v_gene: TRBV28; CDR3aa: CASNEGVVTDTQYF
j_gene: TRBJ2-1; v_gene: TRBV29-1; CDR3aa: CSVEDQTTRSWEQFF
j_gene: TRBJ1-5; v_gene: TRBV30; CDR3aa: CAWTLGGADQPQHF
j_gene: TRBJ1-2; v_gene: TRBV6-5; CDR3aa: CASGRAHGYTF
j_gene: TRBJ2-6; v_gene: TRBV29-1; CDR3aa: CSAQRDTDSGANVLTF
j_gene: TRBJ2-4; v_gene: TRBV19; CDR3aa: CASSTHRGMAKNIQYF
j_gene: TRBJ2-5; v_gene: TRBV9; CDR3aa: CASSVQGGQETQYF
j_gene: TRBJ2-5; v_gene: TRBV2; CDR3aa: CASSGSSGGIQETQYF
j_gene: TRBJ1-5; v_gene: TRBV24-1; CDR3aa: CATSEDNQPQHF
j_gene: TRBJ1-2; v_gene: TRBV9; CDR3aa: CASSYRGTGQNYGYTF
j_gene: TRBJ2-7; v_gene: TRBV19; CDR3aa: CASSKSRSYEQYF
j_gene: TRBJ2-1; v_gene: TRBV29-1; CDR3aa: CSVFTYSNEQFF
j_gene: TRBJ1-1; v_gene: TRBV20-1; CDR3aa: CSARRVGLDTEAFF
j_gene: TRBJ1-6; v_gene: TRBV7-9; CDR3aa: CASSVRGLNSPLHF
j_gene: TRBJ2-7; v_gene: TRBV7-2; CDR3aa: CASSFTGLVLEQYF
j_gene: TRBJ2-5; v_gene: TRBV6-1; CDR3aa: CASTPGHQYQETQYF
j_gene: TRBJ2-2; v_gene: TRBV6-1; CDR3aa: CASSERSTGELFF
j_gene: TRBJ1-6; v_gene: TRBV10-3; CDR3aa: CAISGEGANSPLHF
j_gene: TRBJ2-3; v_gene: TRBV27; CDR3aa: CASLGTDTQYF
j_gene: TRBJ1-1; v_gene: TRBV30; CDR3aa: CAWSVLGVNTEAFF